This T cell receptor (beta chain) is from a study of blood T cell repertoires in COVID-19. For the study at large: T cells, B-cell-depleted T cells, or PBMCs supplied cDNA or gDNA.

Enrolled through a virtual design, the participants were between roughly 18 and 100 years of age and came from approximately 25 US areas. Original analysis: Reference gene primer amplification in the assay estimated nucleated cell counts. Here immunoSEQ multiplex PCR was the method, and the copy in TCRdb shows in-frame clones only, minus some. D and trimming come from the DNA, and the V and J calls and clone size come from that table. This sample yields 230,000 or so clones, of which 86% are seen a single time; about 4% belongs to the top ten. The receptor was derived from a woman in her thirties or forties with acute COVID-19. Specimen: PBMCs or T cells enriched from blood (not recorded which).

CDR3 amino acids: CASSFTANYGYTF. DNA for the CDR3: TGTGCCAGCAGTTTCACAGCAAACTATGGCTACACCTTC. J is TRBJ1-2 and V is TRBV12-3 or TRBV12-4; D call uncertain. Trimming removed 3 bases at V and 2 bases at J, with 7 bases between. There are 13 residues in the CDR3.